This note documents a single T cell receptor beta chain sequence. V lost 6 bases and J lost 0; bases outside the gene matches: 8. The CDR3 contains 16 residues. Germline V CDR1 and CDR2: MNHEY, SVGEGT. Some clones are missing from TCRdb's copy, which holds only in-frame ones; the method was immunoSEQ multiplex PCR. The repertoire includes about 90,000 clones, around 93% of them detected once, and around 2.3% sits in the top ten. The data were obtained in a study of blood T cell repertoires in COVID-19. The chain recombines TRBV6-2 or TRBV6-3 with TRBJ1-3; 7 bases map to TRBD1. The TCR comes from a human donor with active COVID-19. The donor label of this sample is uncertain. The sample taken for sequencing was peripheral blood. DNA of the CDR3: TGTGCCAGCAGCTTTGGACAGGTCGTCTCTGGAAACACCATATATTTT. Translated, it gives CASSFGQVVSGNTIYF.